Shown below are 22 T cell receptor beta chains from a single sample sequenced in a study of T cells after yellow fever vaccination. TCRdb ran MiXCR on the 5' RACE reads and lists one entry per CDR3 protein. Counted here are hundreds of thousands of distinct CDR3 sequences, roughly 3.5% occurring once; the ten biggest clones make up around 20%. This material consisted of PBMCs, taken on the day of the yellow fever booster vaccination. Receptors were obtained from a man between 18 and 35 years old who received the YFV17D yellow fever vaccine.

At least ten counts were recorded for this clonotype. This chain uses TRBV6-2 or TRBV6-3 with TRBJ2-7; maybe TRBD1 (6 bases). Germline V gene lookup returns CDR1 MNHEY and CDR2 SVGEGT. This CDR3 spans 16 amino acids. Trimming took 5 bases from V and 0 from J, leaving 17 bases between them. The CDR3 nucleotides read TGTGCCAGCAGTCTCTACAGGGTCCCAAGCTCCTACGAGCAGTACTTC. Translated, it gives CASSLYRVPSSYEQYF.

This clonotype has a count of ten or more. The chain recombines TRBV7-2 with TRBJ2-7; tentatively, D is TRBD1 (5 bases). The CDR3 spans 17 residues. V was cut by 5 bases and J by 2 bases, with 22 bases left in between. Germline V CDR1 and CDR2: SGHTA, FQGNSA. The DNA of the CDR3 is TGTGCCAGCAGCCCTGAGGTAGGGTACAGGCTGGCCTACGAGCAGTACTTC. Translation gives CASSPEVGYRLAYEQYF.

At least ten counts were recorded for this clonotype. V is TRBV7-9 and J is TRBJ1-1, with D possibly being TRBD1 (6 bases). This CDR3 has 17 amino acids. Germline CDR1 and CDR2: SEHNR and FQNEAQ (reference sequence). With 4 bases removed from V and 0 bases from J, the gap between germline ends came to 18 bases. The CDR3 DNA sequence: TGTGCCAGCAGCTCAACGGACAGTCTTAAAATGAACACTGAAGCTTTCTTT. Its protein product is CASSSTDSLKMNTEAFF.

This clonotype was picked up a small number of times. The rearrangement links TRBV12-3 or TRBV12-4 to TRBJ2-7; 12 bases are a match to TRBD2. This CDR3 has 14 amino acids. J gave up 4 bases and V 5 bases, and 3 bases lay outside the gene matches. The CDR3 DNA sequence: TGTGCCAGCAGTGCGACTAGCGGGGGATACGAGCAGTACTTC. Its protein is CASSATSGGYEQYF.

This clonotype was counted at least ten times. The CDR3 region is CASSPRGRGETQYF. Written as DNA, the CDR3 is TGTGCCAGCAGCCCCAGGGGAAGGGGAGAGACCCAGTACTTC. This sequence joins TRBV6-5 and TRBJ2-5, with a tentative D call TRBD1 (6 bases). Germline V gene data show CDR1 as MNHEY and CDR2 as SVGAGI. Trimming removed 6 bases from V and 4 bases from J, with 15 bases in between. This CDR3 is built from 14 residues.

This CDR3 is CASTRDSTNYGYTF. For the CDR3, the DNA is TGTGCCAGCACCCGGGACAGTACTAACTATGGCTACACCTTC. This sequence joins TRBV7-2 and TRBJ1-2, with TRBD1 matching over 7 bases. This CDR3 is 14 amino acids long. V dropped 7 bases and J dropped 0; count of bases not matched to a gene: 5. Germline CDR1 and CDR2: SGHTA and FQGNSA.

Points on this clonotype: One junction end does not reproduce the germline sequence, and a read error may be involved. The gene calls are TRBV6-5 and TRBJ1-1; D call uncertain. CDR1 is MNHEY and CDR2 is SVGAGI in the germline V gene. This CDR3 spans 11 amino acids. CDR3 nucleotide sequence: TGTGCCAGAAGTTACTCCAGTGAAGCTTTGTTT. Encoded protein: CARSYSSEALF.

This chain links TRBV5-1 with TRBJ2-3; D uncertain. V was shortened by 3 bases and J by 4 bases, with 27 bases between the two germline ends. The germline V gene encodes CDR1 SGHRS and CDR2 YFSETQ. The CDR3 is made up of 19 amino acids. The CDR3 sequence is CASSSPQSRAVRYADTQYF. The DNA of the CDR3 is TGCGCCAGCAGCTCCCCCCAGTCACGGGCGGTGAGGTACGCAGATACGCAGTATTTT.

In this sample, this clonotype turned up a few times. CDR3 coding DNA: TGTGCCAGCAGTGCCTACTCGACAGGGCCAGGGGAGACCCAGTACTTC. It is translated as CASSAYSTGPGETQYF. This chain links TRBV2 with TRBJ2-5, with 7 bases identical to TRBD1. The CDR3 covers 16 residues. Losses at the gene ends were 4 bases for V and 5 bases for J; bases not matched to a gene: 13. Germline CDR1 SNHLY, CDR2 FYNNEI.

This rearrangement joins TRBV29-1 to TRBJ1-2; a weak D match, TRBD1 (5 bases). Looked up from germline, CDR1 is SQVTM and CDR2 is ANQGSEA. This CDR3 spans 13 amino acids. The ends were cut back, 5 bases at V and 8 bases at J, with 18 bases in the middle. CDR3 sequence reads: CSVPRTSGRGYTF. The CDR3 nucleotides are TGCAGCGTTCCCAGGACCTCAGGGAGAGGCTACACCTTC.

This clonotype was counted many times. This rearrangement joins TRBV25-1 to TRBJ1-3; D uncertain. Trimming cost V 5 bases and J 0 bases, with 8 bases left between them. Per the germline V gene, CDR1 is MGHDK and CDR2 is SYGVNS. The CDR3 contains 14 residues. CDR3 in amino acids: CASSRQSSGNTIYF. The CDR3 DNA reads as TGTGCCAGCAGTCGGCAGTCCTCTGGAAACACCATATATTTT.

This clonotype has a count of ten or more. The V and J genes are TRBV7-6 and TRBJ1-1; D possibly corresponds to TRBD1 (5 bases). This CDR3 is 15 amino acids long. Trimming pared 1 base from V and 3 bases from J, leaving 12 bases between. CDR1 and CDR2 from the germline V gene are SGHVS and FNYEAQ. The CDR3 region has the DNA TGTGCCAGCAGCTTAGACGCCTCGGGGGACACTGAAGCTTTCTTT. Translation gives CASSLDASGDTEAFF.

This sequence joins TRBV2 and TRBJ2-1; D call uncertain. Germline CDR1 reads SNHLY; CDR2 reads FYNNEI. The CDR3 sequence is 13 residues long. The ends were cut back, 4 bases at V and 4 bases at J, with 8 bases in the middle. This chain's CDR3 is CASSVNSYNEQFF. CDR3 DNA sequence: TGTGCCAGCAGTGTCAACAGTTACAATGAGCAGTTCTTC.

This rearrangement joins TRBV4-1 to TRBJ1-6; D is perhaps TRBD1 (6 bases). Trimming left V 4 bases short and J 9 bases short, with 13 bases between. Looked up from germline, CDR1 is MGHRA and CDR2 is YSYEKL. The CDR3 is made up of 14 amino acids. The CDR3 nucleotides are TGCGCCAGCAGCCCCTCGGGGGCGAGTTCACCCCTCCACTTT. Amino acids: CASSPSGASSPLHF.

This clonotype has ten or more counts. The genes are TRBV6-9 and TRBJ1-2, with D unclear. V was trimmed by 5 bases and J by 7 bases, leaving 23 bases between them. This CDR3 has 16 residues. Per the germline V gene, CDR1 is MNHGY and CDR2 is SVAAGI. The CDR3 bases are TGTGCCAGCAGTCGGAGTGATCGCAGGCGGCGTGTTGGCTACACCTTC. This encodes CASSRSDRRRRVGYTF.

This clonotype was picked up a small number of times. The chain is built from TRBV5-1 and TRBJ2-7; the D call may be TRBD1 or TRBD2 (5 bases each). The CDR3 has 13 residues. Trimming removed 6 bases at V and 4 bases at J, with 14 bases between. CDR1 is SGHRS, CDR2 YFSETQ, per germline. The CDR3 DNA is TGCGCCAGCAAACAGGACGGAGGATACGAGCAGTACTTC. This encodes CASKQDGGYEQYF.

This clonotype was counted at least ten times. The CDR3, as DNA: TGCGCCAGCAGTTTAGCGGGGGCCACCGGGGAGCTGTTTTTT. Amino acid sequence: CASSLAGATGELFF. The gene calls are TRBV5-1 and TRBJ2-2; 9 bases match TRBD2. This CDR3 comprises 14 residues. Germline CDR1 and CDR2: SGHRS and YFSETQ. V gave up 5 bases and J gave up 4 bases; unmatched junction bases: 3.

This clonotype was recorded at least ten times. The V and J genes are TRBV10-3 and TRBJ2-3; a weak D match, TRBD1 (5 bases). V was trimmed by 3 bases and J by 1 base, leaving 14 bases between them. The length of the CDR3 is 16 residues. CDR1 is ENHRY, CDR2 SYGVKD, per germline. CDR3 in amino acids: CAISELRGGGTDTQYF. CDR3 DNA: TGTGCCATCAGTGAACTTAGGGGCGGAGGCACAGATACGCAGTATTTT.

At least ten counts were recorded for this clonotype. As DNA, the CDR3 is TGCAGCGTTGAGGGGGGATCAAGCACAGATACGCAGTATTTT. It is translated as CSVEGGSSTDTQYF. This chain links TRBV29-1 with TRBJ2-3, with D possibly TRBD2 on 6 matching bases. V shed 3 bases and J shed 0 bases, with 10 bases lying between them. This CDR3 has 14 amino acids. Germline V gene lookup returns CDR1 SQVTM and CDR2 ANQGSEA.

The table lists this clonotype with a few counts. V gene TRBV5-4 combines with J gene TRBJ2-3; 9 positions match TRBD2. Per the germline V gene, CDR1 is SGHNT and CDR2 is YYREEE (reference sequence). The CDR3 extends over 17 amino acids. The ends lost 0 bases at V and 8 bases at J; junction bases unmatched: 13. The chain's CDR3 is CASSLVVASGRPFTQYF. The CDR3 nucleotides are TGTGCCAGCAGCTTGGTAGTAGCGAGCGGGAGGCCTTTTACGCAGTATTTT. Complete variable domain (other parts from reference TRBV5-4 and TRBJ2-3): ETGVTQSPTHLIKTRGQQVTLRCSSQSGHNTVSWYQQALGQGPQFIFQYYREEENGRGNFPPRFSGLQFPNYSSELNVNALELDDSALYLCASSLVVASGRPFTQYFGPGTRLTVL.

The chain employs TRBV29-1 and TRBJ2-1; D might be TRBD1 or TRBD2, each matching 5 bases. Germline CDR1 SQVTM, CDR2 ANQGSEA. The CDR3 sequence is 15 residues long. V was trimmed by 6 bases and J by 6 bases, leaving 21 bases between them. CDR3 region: CSVGTLLGFGNEQFF. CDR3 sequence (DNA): TGCAGCGTCGGGACCCTTCTAGGTTTCGGCAATGAGCAGTTCTTC.

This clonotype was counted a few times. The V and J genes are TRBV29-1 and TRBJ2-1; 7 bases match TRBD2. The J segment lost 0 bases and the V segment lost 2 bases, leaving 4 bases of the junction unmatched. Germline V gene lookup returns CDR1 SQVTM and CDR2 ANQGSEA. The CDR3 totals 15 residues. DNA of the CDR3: TGCAGCGTTGAAATGGGGGGGAGCTCCTACAATGAGCAGTTCTTC. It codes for CSVEMGGSSYNEQFF.